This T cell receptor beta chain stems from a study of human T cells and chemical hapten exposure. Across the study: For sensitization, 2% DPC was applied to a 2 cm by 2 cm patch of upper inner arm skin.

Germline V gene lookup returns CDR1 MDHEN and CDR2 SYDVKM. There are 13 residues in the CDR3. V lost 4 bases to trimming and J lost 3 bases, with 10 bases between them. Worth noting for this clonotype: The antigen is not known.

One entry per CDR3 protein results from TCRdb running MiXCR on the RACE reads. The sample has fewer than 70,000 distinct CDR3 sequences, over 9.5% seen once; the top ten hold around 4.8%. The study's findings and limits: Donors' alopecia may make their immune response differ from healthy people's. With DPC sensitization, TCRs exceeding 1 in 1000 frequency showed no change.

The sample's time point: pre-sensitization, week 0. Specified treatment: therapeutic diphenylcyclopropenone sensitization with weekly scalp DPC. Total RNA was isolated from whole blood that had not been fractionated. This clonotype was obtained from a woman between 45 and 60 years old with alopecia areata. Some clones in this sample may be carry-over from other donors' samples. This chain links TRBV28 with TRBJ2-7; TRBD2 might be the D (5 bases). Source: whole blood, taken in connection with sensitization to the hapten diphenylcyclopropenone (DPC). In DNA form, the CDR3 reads TGTGCCAGCAGTTCTGGACTTATCTACGAGCAGTACTTC. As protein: CASSSGLIYEQYF.